This section outlines one T cell receptor beta chain sequence together with its context. The antigen remains unidentified. The sample comes from a study of response to subunit inactivated influenza vaccine. Findings and limits, study-wide: Every seasonal influenza vaccination brings in few new T cells, the authors suggested.

Each CDR3 protein gets one entry after TCRdb re-called the RT-PCR reads with MiXCR. This repertoire shows approximately 520,000 distinct CDR3 sequences, roughly 25% found once; its top ten account for around 1.8%. This clonotype was obtained from a man aged 50-60 years who received an inactivated influenza vaccine. Sequenced material: CD4+ T cells sorted from PBMCs, taken roughly 5 days after vaccination.

CDR3 nucleotide sequence: TGTGCCAGCAGTTTAAGGGGACAGGGCGGTGGCTACACCTTC. As protein: CASSLRGQGGGYTF. This chain joins TRBV12-3 or TRBV12-4 and TRBJ1-2, with 9 bases matching TRBD1. V lost 2 bases to trimming and J lost 7 bases; unmatched junction nucleotides: 5. CDR3 size: 14 residues.